The rows below give T cell receptor beta chains drawn from one sample of a study of T cell responses to AZD1222 COVID-19 vaccine. Only in-frame clones appear in the TCRdb table, and some are missing; sequencing was by immunoSEQ multiplex PCR. Of about 85,000 clones in the sample, around 90% were seen once. The source was peripheral blood, collected on day 0 of AZD1222 vaccination. These receptors were obtained from an adult in good health. Both conserved end residues are part of each CDR3. D genes are given only for firm matches. Not all rows give a size; the values are once, few, many and, for expanded clones, a class.

J gene | V gene | D gene | clone size | CDR3 protein | CDR3 DNA
TRBJ1-3 | TRBV7-2 | TRBD1 | once | CASSMTGTGNTIYF | TGTGCCAGCAGCATGACAGGGACTGGAAACACCATATATTTT
TRBJ1-1 | TRBV4-1 | - | - | CASSQFEDYEAFF | TGCGCCAGCAGCCAATTCGAAGACTATGAAGCTTTCTTT
TRBJ2-7 | TRBV5-1 | TRBD1 | - | CASSPTGVGEQYF | TGCGCCAGCAGCCCCACAGGGGTCGGGGAGCAGTACTTC
TRBJ2-2 | TRBV6-5 | - | few | CASQPRNTGELFF | TGTGCCAGCCAGCCCCGGAACACCGGGGAGCTGTTTTTT
TRBJ2-5 | TRBV5-5 | - | - | CASSYPGGLETQYF | TGTGCCAGCAGCTACCCTGGCGGTTTGGAGACCCAGTACTTC
TRBJ2-7 | TRBV6-1 | TRBD1 | - | CASSHRDRVYEQYF | TGTGCCAGCAGCCACCGGGACAGGGTATACGAGCAGTACTTC
TRBJ2-5 | TRBV28 | - | - | CASSFSGQETQYF | TGTGCCAGCAGTTTTAGCGGCCAAGAGACCCAGTACTTC
TRBJ1-2 | TRBV28 | - | - | CASSSGPWYGYTF | TGTGCCAGCAGTTCCGGGCCGTGGTATGGCTACACCTTC
TRBJ1-1 | TRBV5-1 | - | - | CASSLVGSQGLTEAFF | TGCGCCAGCAGCTTGGTCGGCAGTCAAGGCCTCACTGAAGCTTTCTTT
TRBJ1-1 | TRBV19 | TRBD1 | - | CASSIRLGTANTEAFF | TGTGCCAGTAGTATACGTTTAGGGACAGCTAACACTGAAGCTTTCTTT
TRBJ2-6 | TRBV5-6 | - | - | CASSPYILRGSGANVLTF | TGTGCCAGCAGCCCATACATTTTACGGGGTTCTGGGGCCAACGTCCTGACTTTC
TRBJ2-7 | TRBV14 | - | - | CASSPLGRGEDEQYF | TGTGCCAGCAGCCCCCTCGGCAGGGGAGAAGACGAGCAGTACTTC
TRBJ1-2 | TRBV6-5 | - | - | CASSRGAGNYGYTF | TGTGCCAGCAGTAGAGGGGCAGGGAACTATGGCTACACCTTC
TRBJ2-7 | TRBV5-5 | TRBD2 | - | CASSLLAGYGSYEQYF | TGTGCCAGCAGCCTACTAGCGGGATATGGGTCCTACGAGCAGTACTTC
TRBJ1-2 | TRBV20-1 | - | - | CSASGIANYGYTF | TGCAGTGCTAGTGGGATAGCTAACTATGGCTACACCTTC
TRBJ1-4 | TRBV29-1 | - | - | CSATWGAHEKLFF | TGCAGCGCAACGTGGGGGGCGCATGAAAAACTGTTTTTT
TRBJ1-2 | TRBV5-1 | TRBD1 | - | CASSSETGSYGYTF | TGCGCCAGCAGCTCCGAGACAGGGAGCTATGGCTACACCTTC